The rows below give T cell receptor beta chains drawn from one sample of a study of T-cell memory formation after mild COVID-19. TCRdb ran MiXCR on the 5' RACE reads and lists one entry per CDR3 protein. This table has around 450,000 distinct CDR3 sequences, about 19% appearing once. The sequenced sample consisted of PBMCs or a T cell subset sorted from them (not recorded which). All receptors come from an adult woman who had mild COVID-19 (a few samples of this study predate the infection). Cell type and time point are not known. Both conserved end residues are part of each CDR3. Fields, in order: clone size, J gene, D gene, V gene, CDR3 DNA, CDR3 protein. A D gene is named only where the DNA matches it firmly. Not every row has a clone size; where given, it reads once, few, many or a size class.

.,TRBJ1-1,.,TRBV12-3/TRBV12-4,TGTGCCAGCAGTTTACTCTCCCAGACTGAAGCTTTCTTT,CASSLLSQTEAFF
few,TRBJ2-5,.,TRBV18,TGTGCCAGCTCACGGGTAACTGTCTACGAGGGGACCCAGTACTTC,CASSRVTVYEGTQYF
.,TRBJ2-5,.,TRBV9,TGTGCCAGTTGCAGGGCGTGTGAGACCCAGTACTTC,CASCRACETQYF
few,TRBJ2-2,.,TRBV9,TGTGCCAGCAGCGTCCGGACGGGAGACACCGGGGAGCTGTTTTTT,CASSVRTGDTGELFF
.,TRBJ2-7,.,TRBV5-1,TGCGCCAGCAGCTCCGGACAGTCCCTCTACGAGCAGTACTTC,CASSSGQSLYEQYF
few,TRBJ2-7,.,TRBV20-1,TGCAGTGCTAGTCAGCTAGGTATTTCCTACGAGCAGTACTTC,CSASQLGISYEQYF
.,TRBJ1-5,.,TRBV12-3/TRBV12-4,TGTGCCAGCAGTTTGGGACGGGAGCCCCAGCATTTT,CASSLGREPQHF
.,TRBJ2-7,.,TRBV6-6,TGTGCCAGCAGTTACCTCAGACCGGAGGTCGAGCAGTACTTC,CASSYLRPEVEQYF
.,TRBJ2-7,.,TRBV11-2,TGTGCCAGCAGCTTAGATTTAGAGGGGAAGCACTACGAGCAGTACTTC,CASSLDLEGKHYEQYF
few,TRBJ2-1,.,TRBV4-3,TGCGCCAGCAGCCAAGTATGGGGGCCCTCCTACAATGAGCAGTTCTTC,CASSQVWGPSYNEQFF
few,TRBJ2-2,.,TRBV20-1,TGCAGTGCTAGAGACGTCGGGGAGCTGTTTTTT,CSARDVGELFF
few,TRBJ2-1,.,TRBV20-1,TGCAGTGTTCGACGGGGACACGATGAGCAGTTCTTC,CSVRRGHDEQFF